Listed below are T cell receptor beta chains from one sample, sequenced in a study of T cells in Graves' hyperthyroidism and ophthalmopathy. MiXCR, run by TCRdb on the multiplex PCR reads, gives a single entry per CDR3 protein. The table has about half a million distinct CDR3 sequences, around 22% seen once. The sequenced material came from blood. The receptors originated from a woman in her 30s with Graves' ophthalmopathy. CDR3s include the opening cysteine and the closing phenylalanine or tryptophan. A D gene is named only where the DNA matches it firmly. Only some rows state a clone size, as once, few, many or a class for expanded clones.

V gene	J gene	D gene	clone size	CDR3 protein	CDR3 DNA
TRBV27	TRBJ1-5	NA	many	CASGVYSNQPQHF	TGTGCCAGCGGGGTCTATAGCAATCAGCCCCAGCATTTT
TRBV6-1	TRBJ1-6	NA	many	CASLTGLAGSPLHF	TGTGCCAGCCTTACGGGTTTGGCGGGTTCACCCCTCCACTTT
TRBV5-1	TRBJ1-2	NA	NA	CASSSLYREVRNGYTF	TGCGCCAGCAGCTCCCTTTACAGGGAAGTAAGGAATGGCTACACCTTC
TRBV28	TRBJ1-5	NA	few	CASKGSGAHFSNQPQHF	TGTGCCAGCAAGGGGTCAGGAGCTCATTTTAGCAATCAGCCCCAGCATTTT
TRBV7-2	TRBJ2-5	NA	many	CASSLAQGLETQYF	TGTGCCAGCAGCTTAGCGCAAGGTCTCGAGACCCAGTACTTC
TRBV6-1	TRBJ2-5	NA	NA	CASNTPGALETQYF	TGTGCCAGCAATACCCCGGGGGCCTTGGAGACCCAGTACTTC
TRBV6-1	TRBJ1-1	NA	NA	CASSGGQRKAFF	TGTGCCAGCAGTGGCGGACAACGAAAAGCTTTCTTT
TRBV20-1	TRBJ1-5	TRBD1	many	CSAETGGSQPQHF	TGCAGTGCTGAGACAGGGGGCAGCCAGCCCCAGCATTTT
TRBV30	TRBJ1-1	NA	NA	CAWSVQVEAFF	TGTGCCTGGAGTGTTCAGGTTGAAGCTTTCTTT
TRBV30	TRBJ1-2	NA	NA	CAWSRGRGHPSWGYTF	TGTGCCTGGAGTAGGGGCAGGGGTCACCCCTCCTGGGGCTACACCTTC
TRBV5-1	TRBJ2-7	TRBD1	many	CASSNGQAWEQYF	TGCGCCAGCAGCAACGGACAGGCGTGGGAGCAGTACTTC
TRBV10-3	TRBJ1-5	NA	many	CAISESGGMRFRNQPQHF	TGTGCCATCAGTGAGTCGGGTGGGATGAGGTTCCGCAATCAGCCCCAGCATTTT
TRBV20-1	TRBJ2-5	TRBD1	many	CSAPPGQGIVETQYF	TGCAGTGCCCCCCCGGGACAGGGGATTGTGGAGACCCAGTACTTC
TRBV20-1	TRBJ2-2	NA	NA	CSASDLGGFGTGELFF	TGCAGTGCTAGCGATCTGGGGGGCTTTGGCACCGGGGAGCTGTTTTTT
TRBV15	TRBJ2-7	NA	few	CATSRDRDPQYF	TGTGCCACCAGCAGAGATAGGGACCCGCAGTACTTC
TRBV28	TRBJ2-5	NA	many	CASSSENSGEETQYF	TGTGCCAGCAGTTCGGAAAATAGCGGCGAAGAGACCCAGTACTTC
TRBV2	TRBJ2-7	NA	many	CASGDNEQYF	TGTGCCAGCGGGGACAACGAGCAGTACTTC
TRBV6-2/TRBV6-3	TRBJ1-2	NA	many	CASSYGGGRGYTF	TGTGCCAGCAGTTACGGGGGGGGAAGAGGCTACACCTTC
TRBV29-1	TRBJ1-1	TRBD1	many	CSVEGSLGQGPLNTEAFF	TGCAGCGTTGAGGGGTCCTTGGGACAGGGGCCTTTGAACACTGAAGCTTTCTTT
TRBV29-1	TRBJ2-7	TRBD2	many	CSPRTSDNSYEQYF	TGCAGCCCCCGGACTAGCGACAACTCCTACGAGCAGTACTTC
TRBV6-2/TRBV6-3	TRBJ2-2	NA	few	CASSYSAARGYTGELFF	TGTGCCAGCAGTTACTCGGCCGCTAGGGGTTACACCGGGGAGCTGTTTTTT
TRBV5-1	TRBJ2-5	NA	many	CASSLLKGETQYF	TGCGCCAGCAGCTTGCTTAAAGGGGAGACCCAGTACTTC
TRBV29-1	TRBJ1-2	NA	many	CSVERSDYGYTF	TGCAGCGTTGAAAGGTCCGACTATGGCTACACCTTC
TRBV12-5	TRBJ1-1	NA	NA	CASGSQQGMSTEAFF	TGTGCTAGTGGTTCGCAACAGGGAATGAGCACTGAAGCTTTCTTT
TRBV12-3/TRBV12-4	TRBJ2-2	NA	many	CASNTGQGGFAGELFF	TGTGCCAGCAACACTGGACAGGGAGGGTTCGCCGGGGAGCTGTTTTTT
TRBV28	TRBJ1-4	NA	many	CASSADGKLFF	TGTGCCAGCAGTGCAGACGGGAAACTGTTTTTT
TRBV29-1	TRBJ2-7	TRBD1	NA	CSAGTVYEQYF	TGCAGCGCTGGGACAGTCTACGAGCAGTACTTC
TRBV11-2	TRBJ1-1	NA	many	CASSLDPGENTEAFF	TGTGCCAGCAGCTTAGATCCCGGGGAGAACACTGAAGCTTTCTTT
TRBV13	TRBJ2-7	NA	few	CASSSTTQGMPYEQYF	TGTGCCAGCAGCTCGACCACCCAGGGTATGCCCTACGAGCAGTACTTC
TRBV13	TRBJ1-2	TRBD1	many	CASSSAGGNTGYTF	TGTGCCAGCAGCTCCGCAGGGGGAAATACGGGCTACACCTTC
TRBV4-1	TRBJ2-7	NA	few	CASSQVGTHSYEQYF	TGCGCCAGCAGCCAAGTGGGGACTCACTCCTACGAGCAGTACTTC
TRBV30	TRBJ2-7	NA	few	CAWSVRSPYEQYF	TGTGCCTGGAGTGTACGATCCCCCTACGAGCAGTACTTC
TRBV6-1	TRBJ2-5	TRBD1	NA	CASSELWRAGGGTQYF	TGTGCCAGCAGTGAACTTTGGAGGGCAGGGGGCGGGACCCAGTACTTC
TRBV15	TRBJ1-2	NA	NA	CATSLGGDYGYTF	TGTGCCACCAGTCTCGGAGGAGACTATGGCTACACCTTC
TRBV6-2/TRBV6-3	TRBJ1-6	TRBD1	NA	CASSLTGGVFTSPLHF	TGTGCCAGCAGCCTAACAGGGGGCGTTTTCACTTCACCCCTCCACTTT
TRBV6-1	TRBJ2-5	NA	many	CASSESIGVETQYF	TGTGCCAGCAGTGAATCTATTGGTGTGGAGACCCAGTACTTC
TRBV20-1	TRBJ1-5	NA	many	CSARGQGNQPQHF	TGCAGTGCTAGGGGGCAGGGGAATCAGCCCCAGCATTTT
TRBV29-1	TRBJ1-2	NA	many	CSVEGLETGRSNYGYTF	TGCAGCGTTGAAGGCCTAGAGACAGGAAGATCTAACTATGGCTACACCTTC
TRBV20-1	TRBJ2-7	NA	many	CSARGEREHEQYF	TGCAGTGCTAGAGGGGAAAGGGAGCACGAGCAGTACTTC
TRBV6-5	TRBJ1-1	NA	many	CASGPDTEAFF	TGTGCCAGCGGCCCTGACACTGAAGCTTTCTTT
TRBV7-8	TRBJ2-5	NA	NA	CASSLEAGYQETQYF	TGTGCCAGCAGCTTAGAAGCGGGTTACCAAGAGACCCAGTACTTC
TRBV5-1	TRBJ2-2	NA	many	CASSDGTVTGELFF	TGCGCCAGCAGCGATGGGACGGTCACCGGGGAGCTGTTTTTT
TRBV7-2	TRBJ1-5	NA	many	CASSLFMSLNQPQHF	TGTGCCAGCAGCTTATTCATGTCTCTGAATCAGCCCCAGCATTTT
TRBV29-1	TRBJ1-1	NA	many	CSVEGGFGTEAFF	TGCAGCGTTGAGGGCGGGTTTGGAACTGAAGCTTTCTTT
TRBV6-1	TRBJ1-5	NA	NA	CAVAQGRDQPQHF	TGTGCCGTAGCTCAGGGGCGAGATCAGCCCCAGCATTTT
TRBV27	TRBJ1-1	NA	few	CAGEWGTEAFF	TGTGCGGGCGAGTGGGGAACTGAAGCTTTCTTT
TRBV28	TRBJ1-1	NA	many	CASRAPSRAATEAFF	TGTGCCAGCAGGGCACCCTCTCGGGCGGCCACTGAAGCTTTCTTT
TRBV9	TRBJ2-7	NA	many	CASSVDATARGQYF	TGTGCCAGCAGCGTAGATGCCACGGCCAGAGGGCAGTACTTC
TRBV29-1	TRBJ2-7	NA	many	CSVALTKGYEQYF	TGCAGCGTTGCCCTGACAAAAGGCTACGAGCAGTACTTC
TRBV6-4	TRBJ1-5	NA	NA	CASSVGPNQPQHF	TGTGCCAGCAGTGTAGGGCCAAATCAGCCCCAGCATTTT
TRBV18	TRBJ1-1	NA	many	CASSPSEKPEAFF	TGTGCCAGCTCACCATCAGAGAAACCTGAAGCTTTCTTT
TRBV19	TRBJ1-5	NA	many	CASTDGYNQPQHF	TGTGCCAGTACCGACGGTTACAATCAGCCCCAGCATTTT
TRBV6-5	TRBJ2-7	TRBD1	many	CASSYPDRADEQYF	TGTGCCAGCAGTTACCCCGACAGGGCCGACGAGCAGTACTTC
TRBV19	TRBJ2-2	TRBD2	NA	CASRGLAGVIGELFF	TGTGCCAGTAGAGGACTAGCGGGAGTCATCGGGGAGCTGTTTTTT
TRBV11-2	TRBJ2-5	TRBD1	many	CASSLGQGHWETQYF	TGTGCCAGCAGCTTGGGACAGGGGCATTGGGAGACCCAGTACTTC
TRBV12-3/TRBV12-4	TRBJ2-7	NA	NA	CASTDKGGAYEQYF	TGTGCCAGCACCGACAAAGGAGGGGCCTACGAGCAGTACTTC
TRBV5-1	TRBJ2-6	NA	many	CASSEQVDGANVLTF	TGCGCCAGCAGCGAGCAGGTGGACGGGGCCAACGTCCTGACTTTC